Below are 11 T cell receptor beta chains sequenced from a single sample in a study of OX40 agonist ivuxolimab in advanced cancers. Libraries were prepared by immunoSEQ multiplex PCR; TCRdb keeps only in-frame clonotypes and omits some of them. In the table there are around 30,000 clones, approximately 90% of which are singletons. Source: CD4+ or CD8+ T cells sorted from blood, taken in a trial of the OX40 agonist ivuxolimab. The receptor source for this set is an adult with an advanced solid tumor such as melanoma, head and neck, liver or kidney cancer.

The chain combines TRBV9 with TRBJ2-3, with a tentative D call TRBD1 (5 bases). The V gene lost 4 bases and the J gene lost 5 bases, with 11 bases spanning the gap. Germline CDR1 is SGDLS and CDR2 is YYNGEE. The CDR3 is 13 amino acids. The CDR3 loop is CASSPDQGDTQYF. CDR3 coding DNA: TGTGCCAGCAGCCCAGACCAGGGAGATACGCAGTATTTT. Complete variable domain (other parts from reference TRBV9 and TRBJ2-3): DSGVTQTPKHLITATGQRVTLRCSPRSGDLSVYWYQQSLDQGLQFLIQYYNGEERAKGNILERFSAQQFPDLHSELNLSSLELGDSALYFCASSPDQGDTQYFGPGTRLTVL.

The chain has TRBV6-5 and TRBJ2-1; 10 nucleotides match TRBD2. V lost 4 bases and J lost 2; bases outside the gene matches: 2. CDR3 length: 15 amino acids. CDR1 is MNHEY and CDR2 is SVGAGI in the germline V gene. CDR3 protein: CASSSSGGAYNEQFF. CDR3 in DNA: TGTGCCAGCAGTTCAAGCGGGGGGGCCTACAATGAGCAGTTCTTC.

The gene calls are TRBV14 and TRBJ1-2, with D unresolved. Trimming left V 4 bases short and J 7 bases short, with 13 bases between. Germline lookup yields CDR1 SGHDN and CDR2 FVKESK. The CDR3 is 13 residues long. The CDR3 here is CASSPGWYRGYTF. The CDR3 DNA reads TGTGCCAGCAGCCCCGGGTGGTATCGTGGCTACACCTTC.

The J gene is TRBJ2-1, the V gene TRBV2; the D gene could be TRBD1 or TRBD2 (5 bases each). Germline V CDR1 and CDR2: SNHLY, FYNNEI. The CDR3 consists of 17 residues. V gave up 10 bases and J gave up 5 bases, with 27 bases separating them. The CDR3 DNA follows: TGTGCCATATATACACCCGCCGGGACCCAATACCACAATGAGCAGTTCTTC. Its protein product is CAIYTPAGTQYHNEQFF.

The chain couples TRBV7-9 to TRBJ2-6; D gene ambiguous. This CDR3 region has 15 residues. CDR1 is SEHNR and CDR2 is FQNEAQ in the germline V gene (reference sequence). V lost 5 bases and J lost 5, with 13 bases in between. CDR3 nucleotides: TGTGCCAGCAGCCAAGACCTCCAGAGGGCCAACGTCCTGACTTTC. This translates into CASSQDLQRANVLTF.

The chain carries TRBV2 and TRBJ1-3; 8 positions agree with TRBD1. Germline V gene lookup returns CDR1 SNHLY and CDR2 FYNNEI. CDR3 length equals 12 residues. Germline trimming cut 10 bases from V and 7 bases from J; bases unmatched to any gene: 6. CDR3 protein: CAMTGDVNTIYF. The CDR3 nucleotides are TGTGCCATGACAGGGGACGTTAACACCATATATTTT.

The rearrangement uses TRBV11-3 and TRBJ2-7; the match to TRBD1 covers 10 bases. The CDR3 contains 15 residues. Germline-derived CDR1 and CDR2 are SGHNT and YENEEA. With 3 bases clipped from V and 0 bases from J, the junction kept 2 bases outside the gene matches. The CDR3 is CASSFWTGGSYEQYF. The CDR3 bases are TGTGCCAGCAGCTTCTGGACAGGGGGCTCCTACGAGCAGTACTTC.

The rearrangement uses TRBV7-8 and TRBJ2-3, with 8 bases lining up with TRBD2. CDR3 length: 16 residues. Germline loops: CDR1 SGHVS, CDR2 FQNEAQ. Unmatched junction bases numbered 9, after V lost 5 bases and J lost 2 bases. The CDR3 coding sequence is TGTGCCAGCAGCCCCCTCGGGGGGGGGACCACAGATACGCAGTATTTT. This encodes CASSPLGGGTTDTQYF.

This clone was seen a single time. The chain carries TRBV7-9 and TRBJ2-7; D unclear. Looked up from germline, CDR1 is SEHNR and CDR2 is FQNEAQ (reference sequence). Trimming shortened V by 5 bases and J by 2 bases, and 7 bases separated the two germline ends. This CDR3 has 12 amino acids. The CDR3 DNA reads as TGTGCCAGCAGCCCTCAGACCTACGAGCAGTACTTC. Protein product: CASSPQTYEQYF.

The chain uses TRBV28 and TRBJ1-1; D not certain. The CDR3 is 16 residues long. V dropped 5 bases and J dropped 1 base, with 17 bases sitting between them. CDR1 MDHEN and CDR2 SYDVKM come from the germline V gene. The CDR3 DNA reads TGTGCCAGCAGTCTGGACCACAGCGGTGGGAACACTGAAGCTTTCTTT. It translates to CASSLDHSGGNTEAFF.

V gene TRBV7-8 combines with J gene TRBJ2-7; D not certain. CDR3 length: 15 amino acids. The V end was cut by 1 base, the J end by 1 base, with 11 bases between. The germline CDR1 and CDR2 sequences are SGHVS and FQNEAQ. The DNA of the CDR3 is TGTGCCAGCAGCTTAGGGGTTGGCGTATCCTACGAGCAGTACTTC. Amino acids: CASSLGVGVSYEQYF.